This TCR beta chain originates from a study of OX40 agonist ivuxolimab in advanced cancers. Only in-frame clones appear in the TCRdb table, and some are missing; sequencing was by immunoSEQ multiplex PCR. The sample has tens of thousands of clones, less than 95% seen once; the top ten hold about 9%. This clone was seen a single time. The CDR3 is made up of 15 amino acids. Trimming cost V 6 bases and J 1 base, with 14 bases left between them. Germline V gene lookup returns CDR1 MNHEY and CDR2 SMNVEV (reference sequence). This clonotype was sampled from an adult with an advanced solid tumor such as melanoma, head and neck, liver or kidney cancer. The V call is TRBV27, the J call TRBJ2-3; D ambiguous. The sample was CD4+ or CD8+ T cells sorted from blood, taken in a trial of the OX40 agonist ivuxolimab. CDR3 loop: CASSLDGRGTDTQYF. Here the CDR3 DNA reads TGTGCCAGCAGCCTGGATGGACGGGGCACAGATACGCAGTATTTT.